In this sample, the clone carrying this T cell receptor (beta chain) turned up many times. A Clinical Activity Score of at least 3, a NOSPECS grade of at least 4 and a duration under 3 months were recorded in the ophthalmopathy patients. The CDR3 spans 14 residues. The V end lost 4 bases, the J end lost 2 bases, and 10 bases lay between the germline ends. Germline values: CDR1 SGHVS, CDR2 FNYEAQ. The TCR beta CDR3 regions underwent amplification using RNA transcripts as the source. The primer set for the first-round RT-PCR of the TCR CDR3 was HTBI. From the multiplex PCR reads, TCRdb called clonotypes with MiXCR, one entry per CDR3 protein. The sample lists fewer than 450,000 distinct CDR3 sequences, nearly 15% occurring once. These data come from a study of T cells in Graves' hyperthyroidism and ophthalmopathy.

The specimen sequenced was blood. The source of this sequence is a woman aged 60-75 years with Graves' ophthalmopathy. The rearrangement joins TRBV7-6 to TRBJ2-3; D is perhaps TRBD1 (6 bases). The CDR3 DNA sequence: TGTGCCAGCAGCTCCCAGGGGTTCACAGATACGCAGTATTTT. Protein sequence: CASSSQGFTDTQYF.